This TCR beta chain was identified during a study of shared clonotypes between healthy human individuals. TCRdb's table, derived via immunoSEQ multiplex PCR, lists solely in-frame clones and lacks some. The sample has around 940,000 clones, about three quarters seen once. In germline, CDR1 is SEHNR, CDR2 FQNEAQ (reference sequence). This CDR3 is 11 amino acids long. Trimming shortened V by 5 bases and J by 5 bases, and 6 bases separated the two germline ends. By share, this clone counts as medium-sized. The same CDR3 can be traced to other DNA sequences in this sample. This TCR was sampled from a man between 18 and 35 years old in good health. Sequenced sample: memory CD4+ T cells sorted from blood. Noted subset: CD45RA-negative fraction. This sequence joins TRBV7-9 and TRBJ2-5; D is undetermined. The CDR3 sequence: CASSLLETQYF. The CDR3 DNA is TGTGCCAGCAGCCTCCTGGAGACCCAGTACTTC.